This T cell receptor (beta chain) was identified during a study of CXCR3-negative and CXCR3-positive naive CD8 T cells. The TRB cDNA libraries were prepared by 5' RACE with UMI labels. TCRdb reworked the 5' RACE reads into one entry per CDR3 protein, no DNA. The table for this sample gives 92,000 or so distinct CDR3 sequences. Germline-derived CDR1 and CDR2 are SQVTM and ANQGSEA. This CDR3 has 13 residues. The rearrangement uses TRBV29-1 and TRBJ2-1; without DNA, the TCRdb call of TRBD2 cannot be checked. This clonotype was sampled from a human donor in good health. Some clones in this sample may be carry-over from other donors' samples. Sequencing was done on a sample of naive CXCR3- CD8+ T cells from blood. The subset: CD45RO-CCR7+CD27+CD95- naive CD8+ T cells lacking CXCR3 (TNR3-). The CDR3 loop is CSVGEAGGREQFF.